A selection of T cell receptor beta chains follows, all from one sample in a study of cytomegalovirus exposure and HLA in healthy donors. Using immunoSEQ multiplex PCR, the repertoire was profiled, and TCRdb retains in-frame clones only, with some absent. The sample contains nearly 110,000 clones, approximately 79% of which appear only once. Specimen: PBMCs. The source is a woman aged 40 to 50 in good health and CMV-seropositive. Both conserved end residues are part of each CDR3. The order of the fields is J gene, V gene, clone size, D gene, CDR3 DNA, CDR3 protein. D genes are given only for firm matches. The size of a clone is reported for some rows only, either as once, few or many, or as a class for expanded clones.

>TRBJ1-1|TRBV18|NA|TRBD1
TGTGCCAGCTCAGGACAGGGGGCCAACACTGAAGCTTTCTTT
CASSGQGANTEAFF
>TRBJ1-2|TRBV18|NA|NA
TGTGCCAGCTCACCGGACAACCGTCCCTATGGCTACACCTTC
CASSPDNRPYGYTF
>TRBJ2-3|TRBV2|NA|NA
TGTGCCAGCAGTCCGGACAGAGCAGATACGCAGTATTTT
CASSPDRADTQYF
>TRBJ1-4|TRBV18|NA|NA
TGTGCCAGCTCACCACCGACAGCAACTAATGAAAAACTGTTTTTT
CASSPPTATNEKLFF
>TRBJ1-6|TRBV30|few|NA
TGTGCCTGGATCCCCGCGGCCGTCCGTCTCGGGAATTCACCCCTCCACTTT
CAWIPAAVRLGNSPLHF
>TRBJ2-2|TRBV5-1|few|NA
TGCGCCAGCAGTCTGACGACATACAACACCGGGGAGCTGTTTTTT
CASSLTTYNTGELFF
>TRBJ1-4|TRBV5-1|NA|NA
TGCGCCAGCAGTCGACAGGACCCAACTAATGAAAAACTGTTTTTT
CASSRQDPTNEKLFF
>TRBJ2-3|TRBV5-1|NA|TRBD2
TGCGCCAGCAGCTTGGGAGCGGGGACCACAGATACGCAGTATTTT
CASSLGAGTTDTQYF
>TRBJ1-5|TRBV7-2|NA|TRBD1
TGTGCCAGCAGCTTAACTTACAGGGGAGGAGTACAGCCCCAGCATTTT
CASSLTYRGGVQPQHF
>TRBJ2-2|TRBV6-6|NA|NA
TGTGCCAGCAGTTACGGGCCACGAAACACCGGGGAGCTGTTTTTT
CASSYGPRNTGELFF
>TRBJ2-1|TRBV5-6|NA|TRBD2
TGTGCCAGCACCGCCCGGAGCGGGGGGGCAATTCGTGAGTTCTTC
CASTARSGGAIREFF
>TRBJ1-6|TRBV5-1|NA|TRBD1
TGCGCCAGCAGCTTCCTCGGACAGGGAGAAAATTCACCCCTCCACTTT
CASSFLGQGENSPLHF
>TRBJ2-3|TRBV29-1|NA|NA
TGCAGCGGTACTCGTGACACAGATACGCAGTATTTT
CSGTRDTDTQYF
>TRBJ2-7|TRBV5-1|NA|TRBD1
TGCGCCAGCAACTCGGGACAGGGTTTTTACGAGCAGTACTTC
CASNSGQGFYEQYF
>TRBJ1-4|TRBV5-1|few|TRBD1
TGCGCCAGCAGCTTGGCGCTTGGACAGGGGGAAAAACTGTTTTTT
CASSLALGQGEKLFF
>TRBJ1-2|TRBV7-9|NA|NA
TGTGCCAGCAGCTTAGGAAGAGTAGTTAACTATGGCTACACCTTC
CASSLGRVVNYGYTF
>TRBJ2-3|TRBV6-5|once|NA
TGTGCCAGCAGTTACATGGCTAGCGCCTCCACAGATACGCAGTATTTT
CASSYMASASTDTQYF
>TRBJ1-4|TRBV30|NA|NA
TGTGCCTGGAGTGTAGGACAGAGTAATGAAAAACTGTTTTTT
CAWSVGQSNEKLFF
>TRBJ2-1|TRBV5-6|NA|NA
TGTGCCAGCAGCCTAAATTTTGACAATGAGCAGTTCTTC
CASSLNFDNEQFF
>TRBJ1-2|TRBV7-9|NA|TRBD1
TGTGCCAGCAGCTCAACGGCAGGGGGTAATGGCTACACCTTC
CASSSTAGGNGYTF
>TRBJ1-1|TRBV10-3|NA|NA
TGTGCCATCAGTGAGTCGCGGGGGGCAGGAGCTTTCTTT
CAISESRGAGAFF
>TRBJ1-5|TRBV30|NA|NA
TGTGCCTGGAGTGTACCAGGTCCCCATCAGCCCCAGCATTTT
CAWSVPGPHQPQHF
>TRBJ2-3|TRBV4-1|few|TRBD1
TGCGCCAGCAGCCAAAGACAGGGTCCAGATACGCAGTATTTT
CASSQRQGPDTQYF
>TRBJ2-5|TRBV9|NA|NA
TGTGCCAGCAGCGTAGACCCGGGCCAAGAGACCCAGTACTTC
CASSVDPGQETQYF
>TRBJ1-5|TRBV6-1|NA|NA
TGTGCCAGCAGTTCACAGGGTGGGAGCAATCAGCCCCAGCATTTT
CASSSQGGSNQPQHF
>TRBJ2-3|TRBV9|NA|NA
TGTGCCAGCAGCGTAGCCCTCAGCACAGATACGCAGTATTTT
CASSVALSTDTQYF
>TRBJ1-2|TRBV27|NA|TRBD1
TGTGCCAGCAGCAAAGCTACCGCACAGGGGGCCTCGATCTATGGCTACACCTTC
CASSKATAQGASIYGYTF
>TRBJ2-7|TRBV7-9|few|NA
TGTGCCAGCAGCTTCTCGAACCGGGGCTACGAGCAGTACTTC
CASSFSNRGYEQYF
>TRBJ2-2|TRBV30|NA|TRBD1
TGTGCCTGGAGTGTACGCCAGGGGGCTAACACCGGGGAGCTGTTTTTT
CAWSVRQGANTGELFF
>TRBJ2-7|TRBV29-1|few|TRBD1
TGCAGCGCCGGGACAGGGCTCTCCTACGAGCAGTACTTC
CSAGTGLSYEQYF
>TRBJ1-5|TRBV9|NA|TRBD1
TGTGCCAGCAGCAACTCACAGGGGACCAATCAGCCCCAGCATTTT
CASSNSQGTNQPQHF
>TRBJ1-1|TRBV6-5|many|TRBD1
TGTGCCAGCAGTTCGGGGCAGGGGGCGAAAGCTTTCTTT
CASSSGQGAKAFF
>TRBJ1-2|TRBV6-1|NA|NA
TGTGCCAGCTTTGACAGGACCTATGGCTACACCTTC
CASFDRTYGYTF
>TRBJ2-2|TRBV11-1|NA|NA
TGTGCCAGCAGCTTAGCGGCCAGGGTCAGCACCGGGGAGCTGTTTTTT
CASSLAARVSTGELFF
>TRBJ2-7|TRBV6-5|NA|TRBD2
TGTGCCAGCAGACGGTACCCTAGCGGAACCTACGAGCAGTACTTC
CASRRYPSGTYEQYF
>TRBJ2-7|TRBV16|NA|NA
TGTGCCAGCAACCCAAATAGGGGCGGCGAGCAGTACTTC
CASNPNRGGEQYF
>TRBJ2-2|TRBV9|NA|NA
TGTGCCAGCAGCGTAGGCACAGTCGACACCGGGGAGCTGTTTTTT
CASSVGTVDTGELFF
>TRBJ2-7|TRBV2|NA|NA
TGTGCCAGCAGTTTCGTACACGGCGGATACGAGCAGTACTTC
CASSFVHGGYEQYF
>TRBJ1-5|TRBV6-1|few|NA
TGTGCCAGCCTCTGGTCGGGGGGCAGCAATCAGCCCCAGCATTTT
CASLWSGGSNQPQHF
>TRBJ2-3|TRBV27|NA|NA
TGTGCCAGCAGGGGGGGGAATGAGGGGGCAGATACGCAGTATTTT
CASRGGNEGADTQYF
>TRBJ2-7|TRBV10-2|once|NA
TGCGCCAGCAGTGAAAGGGGGGGTTACGAGCAGTACTTC
CASSERGGYEQYF
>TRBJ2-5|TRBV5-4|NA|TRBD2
TGTGCCAGCAGCACTAGGACTAGCGGGGGTGAGACCCAGTACTTC
CASSTRTSGGETQYF
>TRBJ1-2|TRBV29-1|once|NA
TGCAGCGTTGAAAGCCAAGCTTATGGCTACACCTTC
CSVESQAYGYTF
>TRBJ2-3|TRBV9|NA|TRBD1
TGTGCCAGCAGCGCAGGGGACAGGGGAAAGGATACGCAGTATTTT
CASSAGDRGKDTQYF
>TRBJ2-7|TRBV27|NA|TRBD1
TGTGCCAGCAGGCGGCCGGGACAGGGGGCGGCCGAGCAGTACTTC
CASRRPGQGAAEQYF
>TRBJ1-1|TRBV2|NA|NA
TGTGCCAGTTCGCCCCCTGCCCTATTAAAAGCTTTCTTT
CASSPPALLKAFF
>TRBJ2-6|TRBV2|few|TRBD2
TGTGCCAGCAGTCCCGTGGGGGGAGGGTCTGGGGCCAACGTCCTGACTTTC
CASSPVGGGSGANVLTF
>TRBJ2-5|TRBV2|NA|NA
TGTGCCAGCGACGGAGGGGAGCAGTACTTC
CASDGGEQYF
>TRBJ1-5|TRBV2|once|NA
TGTGCCAGCAGTGAAAGCCGGAGAAATCAGCCCCAGCATTTT
CASSESRRNQPQHF